This note documents a single T cell receptor (beta chain) sequence. The junction does not match germline at one end; this may be a read error. Other DNA variants within this sample encode the same CDR3. This sample was taken from a study of OX40 agonist ivuxolimab in advanced cancers. This CDR3 is built from 9 residues. Germline CDR1 reads MNHNS; CDR2 reads SASEGT. The data were produced by immunoSEQ multiplex PCR, yet TCRdb's version contains in-frame clones alone and is incomplete. The sample yields fewer than 25,000 clones, around four fifths seen once. J is TRBJ2-7 and V is TRBV6-1; D not resolved. The sample here was CD4+ or CD8+ T cells sorted from blood, taken in a trial of the OX40 agonist ivuxolimab. The sequence was collected from an adult with an advanced solid tumor such as melanoma, head and neck, liver or kidney cancer. The CDR3 bases are TGTGCCAGCTCCTATGAGCAGTACTTC. Its protein product is CASSYEQYF.